A selection of T cell receptor beta chains follows, all from one sample in a study of prognosis after radiotherapy for stage I lung cancer. TCRdb called the multiplex PCR reads again in MiXCR, with one record for every CDR3 protein. The repertoire consists of some 11,000 distinct CDR3 sequences, with approximately 53% occurring once and the leading ten covering roughly 7.3%. Sequencing was performed on PBMCs, taken before or after stereotactic body radiation therapy (not recorded which). These TCRs come from a donor over 45 with non-small cell lung cancer. The CDR3 runs from the conserved cysteine through the conserved F or W. The D gene is left open where the match is weak. Rows may omit the clone size; those that give it use once, few, many or a size class.

V,size,J,D,DNA,CDR3
TRBV6-4,-,TRBJ2-1,TRBD2,TGTGCCAGCAGCACCGGAGGACTAGCGGGCAGCTCCTACAATGAGCAGTTCTTC,CASSTGGLAGSSYNEQFF
TRBV6-2/TRBV6-3,-,TRBJ2-1,-,TGTGCCAGCAGGGAACCGCCTACCACCTACAATGAGCAGTTCTTC,CASREPPTTYNEQFF
TRBV11-3,-,TRBJ1-2,TRBD1,TGTGCCAGCAACGACAGGGGAATTGGCTACACCTTC,CASNDRGIGYTF
TRBV10-3,-,TRBJ1-2,-,TGTGCCTCAAACGAGTCAGGGCTTTATGGCTACACCTTC,CASNESGLYGYTF
TRBV28,medium-sized,TRBJ2-7,-,TGTGCCAGCAGCCCGGGACTGGCGATCTACGAGCAGTACTTC,CASSPGLAIYEQYF
TRBV20-1,few,TRBJ2-1,-,TGCAGTGCTGCGGAGGGTGGCGAGGGCAATGAGCAGTTCTTC,CSAAEGGEGNEQFF
TRBV3-1,many,TRBJ2-5,TRBD1,TGTGCCAGCAGCGTAACAGGGGGCCCCCAAGAGACCCAGTACTTC,CASSVTGGPQETQYF
TRBV27,medium-sized,TRBJ2-5,TRBD1,TGTGCCAGCAGTTTTCGACAGGGTTGGGAGACCCAGTACTTC,CASSFRQGWETQYF
TRBV11-3,-,TRBJ2-2,-,TGTGCCAGCAGCTTAGGGACGGGGGATACCGGGGAGCTGTTTTTT,CASSLGTGDTGELFF
TRBV30,medium-sized,TRBJ1-5,-,TGTGCCTGGAGTGGGCTGGGGCGGAGCAATCAGCCCCAGCATTTT,CAWSGLGRSNQPQHF
TRBV20-1,medium-sized,TRBJ2-1,TRBD2,TGCAGTGCTAGGGCCCTAGCGGGGGGGCTCAATGAGCAGTTCTTC,CSARALAGGLNEQFF
TRBV7-6,many,TRBJ1-3,-,TGTGCCAGCAGCCCGACCTTACATATCTCTGGAAACACCATATATTTT,CASSPTLHISGNTIYF
TRBV18,many,TRBJ2-6,-,TGTGCCAGCTCACCGCAGGGTTCGTTATTCTCTGGGGCCAACGTCCTGACTTTC,CASSPQGSLFSGANVLTF
TRBV11-2,-,TRBJ2-5,TRBD2,TGTGCCAGCAGCTCCCTAGCGGGGGGGCCTCTTCAAGAGACCCAGTACTTC,CASSSLAGGPLQETQYF
TRBV11-2,-,TRBJ2-7,TRBD1,TGTGCCAACAGCTTAGCAGGGGGCAACCCCTACGATCAGTACTTC,CANSLAGGNPYDQYF
TRBV5-6,many,TRBJ1-6,TRBD1,TGTGCCAGCAGAAGCGGAGGGGGCAGGTCACCCCTCCACTTT,CASRSGGGRSPLHF
TRBV27,-,TRBJ2-3,TRBD2,TGTGCCAGCAGCCAGATGTGGGCGGGAGGAGATACGCAGTATTTT,CASSQMWAGGDTQYF
TRBV5-1,few,TRBJ2-7,-,TGCGCCAGCAGCTTGGACGGCAGGGGGGCCGAGCAGTACTTC,CASSLDGRGAEQYF
TRBV20-1,-,TRBJ2-7,-,TGCAGTGCTAGAGATGCGCAGGGGTACTACGAGCAGTACTTC,CSARDAQGYYEQYF
TRBV12-3/TRBV12-4,-,TRBJ2-1,-,TGTGCCTCCACTTCCTGTACAGAGCACAATGAGCAGTTCTTC,CASTSCTEHNEQFF
TRBV2,once,TRBJ1-2,-,TGTGCCAGCAGTGGGGGATATGGCTACACCTTC,CASSGGYGYTF
TRBV7-3,-,TRBJ2-1,-,TGTGCCAGCAGCTCCCCGCTCGTGGGGTACAATGGGCAGTTCTTC,CASSSPLVGYNGQFF
TRBV24-1,-,TRBJ2-5,TRBD1,TGTGCCACCAGTGACTCTGGGACAGGGACTCAAGAGACCCAGTACTTC,CATSDSGTGTQETQYF
TRBV30,-,TRBJ2-1,TRBD2,TGTGCCTGGAGTGGTCTAGCGGGAGCCAATGAGCAGTTCTTC,CAWSGLAGANEQFF
TRBV28,-,TRBJ1-1,-,TGTGCCAGCAACCTTTCCGGGGACGGAGCGGCTTTCTTT,CASNLSGDGAAFF
TRBV27,medium-sized,TRBJ1-1,TRBD1,TGTGCCAGCAGTTTGTGGGGACAGTTGAACACTGAAGCTTTCTTT,CASSLWGQLNTEAFF
TRBV6-2/TRBV6-3,medium-sized,TRBJ2-1,TRBD1,TGTGCCAGCAGACTACAGGGGGTCGTTTCTTCTAATGAGCAGTTCTTC,CASRLQGVVSSNEQFF
TRBV20-1,-,TRBJ2-2,-,TGCGGAGGGACTGTGAACACCGGGGAGCTGTTTTTT,CGGTVNTGELFF
TRBV14,medium-sized,TRBJ2-1,TRBD2,TGTGCCAGCAGCCAAGCTACTAGCGGGATACACAATGAGCAGTTCTTC,CASSQATSGIHNEQFF
TRBV28,many,TRBJ1-5,-,TGTGCCTGCAGTTCGAATTTGGGCAGGGGTCAGCAGCCCCAGCATTTT,CACSSNLGRGQQPQHF
TRBV18,many,TRBJ2-1,TRBD2,TGTGCCAGCTCACCCGGACTAGCGGCCGGCAATGAGCAGTTCTTC,CASSPGLAAGNEQFF
TRBV7-6,-,TRBJ2-2,-,TGTGCCAGCAGGTCAGGGGTAGCGGGCACCGGGGAGCTGTTTTTT,CASRSGVAGTGELFF
TRBV28,-,TRBJ1-2,TRBD1,TGTGCCAGCAGTCCCGGGACAGCTAACTATGGCTACACCTTC,CASSPGTANYGYTF
TRBV11-3,-,TRBJ2-6,-,TGTGCCAGCAGCCCTTCCCTGAGCTCTGGGGCCAACGTCCTCACTTTC,CASSPSLSSGANVLTF
TRBV10-3,-,TRBJ2-7,TRBD2,TGTGCCATCAGTGACCCTAGCGGGGGGGCCTCCTACGAGCAGTACTTC,CAISDPSGGASYEQYF
TRBV12-3/TRBV12-4,-,TRBJ1-1,-,TGTGCCGCCATCATGGTACTAATGAACACTGAATCTTTCTTT,CAAIMVLMNTESFF
TRBV5-5,medium-sized,TRBJ1-2,-,TGTGCCAGCAGCCGGGACCGCAACTATGGCTACACCTTC,CASSRDRNYGYTF
TRBV20-1,once,TRBJ2-7,-,TGCAGTGCTGTCGTACTTGGGGCCTACGAGCAGTACTTC,CSAVVLGAYEQYF
TRBV6-9,medium-sized,TRBJ1-3,-,TGTGCCAGCAGTTACTCGAAGGGATTGATCTCTGGAAACACCATATATTTT,CASSYSKGLISGNTIYF
TRBV2,-,TRBJ1-1,-,TGTGCCAGCAGTGATAGGGACACTGAAGCTTTCTTT,CASSDRDTEAFF
TRBV5-1,many,TRBJ1-1,-,TGCGCCAGCAGCAACCAAGGGGGGAACACTGAAGCTTTCTTT,CASSNQGGNTEAFF
TRBV11-3,many,TRBJ2-5,-,TGTGCCAGCAGCTTAGATGGGGACTTCGGTGAGACCCAGTACTTC,CASSLDGDFGETQYF
TRBV11-3,-,TRBJ1-2,-,TGTGCCAGCAGCTTAAACTACAGGGTCCTAAACTATGGCTACACCTTC,CASSLNYRVLNYGYTF
TRBV29-1,many,TRBJ2-3,-,TGCAGCGTTGCCGGGTCAGGACTCCCGAGCACAGATACGCAGTATTTT,CSVAGSGLPSTDTQYF
TRBV6-1,-,TRBJ2-7,TRBD1,TGTGCCAGCAGTGAGGACAGGGTGCGGTACGAGCAGTACTTC,CASSEDRVRYEQYF
TRBV20-1,-,TRBJ2-2,-,TGCACGCGGCGGAGGAGCACCGGGGAGCTGTTTTTT,CTRRRSTGELFF
TRBV9,-,TRBJ2-1,-,TGTGCCAGCAGCGTAGAGGGTAGACTCAATGAGCAGTTCTTC,CASSVEGRLNEQFF
TRBV5-8,medium-sized,TRBJ1-1,-,TGTGCCAGCAGCTTTCAGAACACTGAAGCTTTCTTT,CASSFQNTEAFF
TRBV27,-,TRBJ1-6,-,TGTGCCAGCAGGGTTTGGTCCAATTCACCCCTCCACTTT,CASRVWSNSPLHF
TRBV12-3/TRBV12-4,medium-sized,TRBJ1-2,-,TGTGCCAGCAGTTTAGTAGGCTACACCTTC,CASSLVGYTF
TRBV6-1,many,TRBJ2-3,TRBD1,TGTGCCAGCGCCTCAAGCGGGAACAGGGGGCGAAGCACAGATACGCAGTATTTT,CASASSGNRGRSTDTQYF
TRBV6-5,once,TRBJ2-7,-,TGTGCCAGCAGTTTCCGGACGGGCGAGCAGTACTTC,CASSFRTGEQYF
TRBV6-1,-,TRBJ1-6,-,TGTGCCAGCAGTCGGACGGTAGATAATTCACCCCTCCACTTT,CASSRTVDNSPLHF
TRBV6-2/TRBV6-3,-,TRBJ2-7,TRBD2,TGTGCCTGCAGTGAAGTCATGCGGGAGAGTTCCTACGAGCAGTACTTC,CACSEVMRESSYEQYF
TRBV11-2,medium-sized,TRBJ2-1,-,TGTGCCAGCAGCTTAGCCTCCGGGGGACAGCCGTCCTACAATGAGCAGTTCTTC,CASSLASGGQPSYNEQFF
TRBV20-1,-,TRBJ2-7,-,TGCAGTGCTAGAGATAGGGCAGGACGTTACGAGCAGTACTTC,CSARDRAGRYEQYF
TRBV4-1,medium-sized,TRBJ2-3,-,TGCGCCAGCAGCCAAGATCCGGGGGGCCTATCAGATACGCAGTATTTT,CASSQDPGGLSDTQYF
TRBV7-8,-,TRBJ1-1,-,TGTGCCAGCAGCTTAGCCTATGGACAGAGGGGGTGGGACACTGAAGCTTTCTTT,CASSLAYGQRGWDTEAFF
TRBV28,-,TRBJ1-5,-,TGTGCCAGCAGTTATGGGCCTGGGGGGGACAATCAGCCCCAGCATTTT,CASSYGPGGDNQPQHF